This T cell receptor (beta chain) came from a study of blood T cell repertoires in COVID-19. Looking at the study overall: Material from acute and convalescent COVID-19 was sourced from the United States, Italy and Spain. T cells, B-cell-depleted T cells, or PBMCs provided the cDNA or gDNA that served as material.

In the original processing: Reference gene primer amplification gave estimated nucleated cell counts. Using immunoSEQ multiplex PCR, the repertoire was profiled, and TCRdb retains in-frame clones only, with some absent. The DNA gave D and trimming, while V, J and clone size come from that table. Of 350,000 to 450,000 clones in the sample, 89% were seen once. In Seattle, patients joined the study during active infection and were tracked longitudinally. The V and J ends lost 6 bases and 7 bases respectively, with 19 bases between them. This CDR3 comprises 14 residues. Germline V CDR1 and CDR2: SQVTM, ANQGSEA.

This TCR was sampled from a woman in her thirties or forties with COVID-19, enrolled during active disease. The source material was peripheral blood. The genes are TRBV29-1 and TRBJ2-1; D not resolved. CDR3 region: CSVALGVVGNEQFF. The DNA of the CDR3 is TGCAGCGTGGCTCTAGGTGTCGTTGGGAATGAGCAGTTCTTC.